This passage covers 16 T cell receptor beta chains from one sample sequenced in a study of CD8+ T cells in alopecia areata. Reverse transcription of extracted RNA yielded cDNA, which provided the sequencing template. Method: immunoSEQ multiplex PCR; TCRdb's copy keeps in-frame clones and lacks some. The data show 200,000 to 300,000 clones, none appearing only once, with roughly 1.2% held by the ten largest. After pooling, cutaneous lymph node cells were sorted with CD4, CD8alpha, NKG2D, NKG2ACE and other markers. Sequenced: CD4+ T cells sorted from a lymph node. The receptor set was obtained from a C3H/HeJ mouse with alopecia areata. This line is of MHC haplotype H2-k.

A note on this clone: Genes and germline are mouse. The sequenced part of the CDR3 DNA is TGTGCCAGCAGTCACAGGTTTAACTATGCT. Translating gives CASSHRFNYA. The whole CDR3 sequence is CASSHRFNYAEQFF. This rearrangement joins TRBV13-1 to TRBJ2-1, with D maybe TRBD1 (5 bases). Coverage ceases 4 residues before the CDR3 finishes, and the germline J gene fills in the end. The V end was cut by 4 bases, the J end by 0 bases, with 8 bases between. The CDR3 has 14 residues. The germline V gene has CDR1 NSHNY and CDR2 SYGAGN.

For this clone: The genes and germline here are from mouse. The CDR3 end is not reached by the read, which stops 4 residues before it; the germline J gene fills it in. The gene calls are TRBV1 and TRBJ2-7; the D is unclear. The germline gives CDR1 NSQYPW, CDR2 LRSPGD (reference sequence). The CDR3 runs to 12 residues. This chain's CDR3 is CTCSAWIDEQYF. The sequenced CDR3 bases are TGCACCTGCAGTGCCTGGATCGAT.

With regard to this clone: Gene names follow the mouse nomenclature. The CDR3 end is not reached by the read, which stops 4 residues before it; the germline J gene fills it in. Other DNA sequences in the same sample also yield this CDR3. The rearrangement uses TRBV13-1 and TRBJ2-5; D ambiguous. V gave up 0 bases and J gave up 3 bases, with 5 bases separating them. Germline CDR1 NSHNY, CDR2 SYGAGN. The CDR3 is 13 amino acids. Partial CDR3 DNA: TGTGCCAGCAGTGATGCTAAACAAGAC. Its protein is CASSDAKQD. The CDR3 in full is CASSDAKQDTQYF.

This clone was seen a handful of times. Germline and genes: mouse. Read sequence stops 4 residues before the CDR3 end, and the germline J gene provides the missing end. The V gene is TRBV14, the J gene TRBJ2-1; a possible D gene is TRBD1 (5 bases). The CDR3 contains 13 residues. V was trimmed by 4 bases and J by 2 bases, leaving 7 bases between them. In germline, CDR1 is SGHDT, CDR2 FRDEAV. CDR3: CASSEGDYAEQFF. The sequenced part of the CDR3 DNA is TGTGCCAGCAGTGAAGGGGACTATGCT. Supplemented by reference TRBV14 and TRBJ2-1, the full variable domain reads EAGVTQSPRYAVLQEGQAVSFWCDPISGHDTLYWYQQPRDQGPQLLVYFRDEAVIDNSQLPSDRFSAVRPKGTNSTLKIQSAKQGDTATYLCASSEGDYAEQFFGPGTRLTVL.

This clone was detected a few times. Genes and germline come from the mouse. The CDR3 end is not reached by the read, which stops 4 residues before it; the germline J gene fills it in. Other DNA variants within this sample encode the same CDR3. The chain links TRBV13-1 to TRBJ2-3; D possibly corresponds to TRBD2 (6 bases). This CDR3 spans 13 amino acids. V lost 5 bases to trimming and J lost 0 bases, with 7 bases between them. Germline lookup yields CDR1 NSHNY and CDR2 SYGAGN. The CDR3 bases that were read are TGTGCCAGCAGGGGGGGAAGTGCAGAA. Translation gives CASRGGSAE. In full, the CDR3 reads CASRGGSAETLYF.

A word on this clone: These gene names are mouse names. The sequenced fragment ends 4 residues before the CDR3 boundary, so the rest is inferred from the germline J gene. The same CDR3 can be traced to other DNA sequences in this sample. V is TRBV19 and J is TRBJ1-2, with 8 positions matching TRBD1. In germline, CDR1 is FNHDT, CDR2 SITEND (reference sequence). Trimming at V came to 5 bases and at J to 2 bases, leaving 2 bases not matched to a gene. The CDR3 contains 13 residues. The CDR3 bases that were read are TGTGCCAGCAGCCCAGGGGGCAACTCC. Encoded protein: CASSPGGNS. The entire CDR3 reads CASSPGGNSDYTF.

Comment on this clone: The genes are named according to mouse. The read gets to within 4 residues of the CDR3 end, and the germline J gene fills in the rest. The chain joins TRBV5 to TRBJ2-7, with 7 positions matching TRBD1. Losses at the gene ends were 0 bases for V and 3 bases for J; bases not matched to a gene: 5. Looked up from germline, CDR1 is LGHNA and CDR2 is YNLKQL (reference sequence). The CDR3 runs 15 residues. CDR3 protein: CASSQDRDRNYEQYF. CDR3 DNA (partial): TGTGCCAGCAGCCAAGATAGGGACAGAAACTAT.

To note about this clone: Gene names and germline match the mouse. The sequence runs out 4 residues before the end of the CDR3; the remainder is reconstructed from the germline J gene. The chain couples TRBV13-3 to TRBJ2-5; the D is unclear. The CDR3 covers 14 residues. Germline V gene lookup returns CDR1 NNHDY and CDR2 SYVADS. V was cut by 0 bases and J by 0 bases, with 5 bases left in between. The sequenced CDR3 bases are TGTGCCAGCAGTGATGTCACTAACCAAGAC. Translated: CASSDVTNQD. The CDR3 in full is CASSDVTNQDTQYF.

Regarding this clone: Gene names refer to mouse genes. With the read ending 4 residues before the CDR3 end, the germline J gene is used to fill in that end. The chain uses TRBV13-3 and TRBJ2-2; D perhaps matches TRBD2 (5 bases). The V gene lost 4 bases and the J gene lost 3 bases, with 10 bases spanning the gap. This CDR3 is built from 14 residues. CDR1 NNHDY and CDR2 SYVADS come from the germline V gene. CDR3 DNA (partial): TGTGCCAGCAGTCTCACTGGTCACACCGGG. It specifies CASSLTGHTG. The full CDR3 sequence reads CASSLTGHTGQLYF. The entire variable domain, with the rest obtained from reference TRBV13-3 and TRBJ2-2, is as follows: EAAVTQSPRSKVAVTGGKVTLSCHQTNNHDYMYWYRQDTGHGLRLIHYSYVADSTEKGDIPDGYKASRPSQENFSLILELASLSQTAVYFCASSLTGHTGQLYFGEGSKLTVL.

To note about this clone: Gene and germline names: mouse. The read terminates 4 residues ahead of where the CDR3 ends, so the germline J gene completes it. V and J are TRBV13-3 and TRBJ2-5; D not resolved. The germline CDR1 and CDR2 sequences are NNHDY and SYVADS. The CDR3 runs to 10 residues. The CDR3 here is CASPLDTQYF. The part of the CDR3 DNA that was read is TGTGCCAGCCCCCTGGAC. Together with reference TRBV13-3 and TRBJ2-5, the CDR3 gives the full variable domain: EAAVTQSPRSKVAVTGGKVTLSCHQTNNHDYMYWYRQDTGHGLRLIHYSYVADSTEKGDIPDGYKASRPSQENFSLILELASLSQTAVYFCASPLDTQYFGPGTRLLVL.

In its sample, this clone was seen a few times. Mouse gene names and germline throughout. The DNA ends 4 residues before the CDR3 does, and the rest of the CDR3 is filled in from the germline J gene. Other DNA sequences in this sample translate to the same CDR3. This sequence joins TRBV1 and TRBJ2-7, with D tentatively TRBD1 (6 bases). Germline V gene lookup returns CDR1 NSQYPW and CDR2 LRSPGD (reference sequence). The CDR3 length is 13 residues. The CDR3: CTCSARDNYEQYF. The DNA read from the CDR3 is TGCACCTGCAGTGCTCGGGACAATTAT. The full variable domain, its missing parts supplied by reference TRBV1 and TRBJ2-7, is VTLLEQNPRWRLVPRGQAVNLRCILKNSQYPWMSWYQQDLQKQLQWLFTLRSPGDKEVKSLPGADYLATRVTDTELRLQVANMSQGRTLYCTCSARDNYEQYFGPGTRLTVL.

In regard to this clone: Germline and genes: mouse. CDR3 in amino acids: CASSDVWGASQDTQYF. CDR3 DNA (partial): TGTGCCAGCAGTGATGTCTGGGGGGCTAGCCAAGAC. This chain links TRBV13-1 with TRBJ2-5; 8 bases align to TRBD2. The read terminates 4 residues ahead of where the CDR3 ends, so the germline J gene completes it. The CDR3 contains 16 residues. Trimming at V came to 0 bases and at J to 2 bases, leaving 5 bases not matched to a gene. Germline CDR1 is NSHNY and CDR2 is SYGAGN.

This clone showed up just a few times. The genes are named according to mouse. In the same sample, other DNA sequences code for this CDR3. The CDR3 bases that were read are TGTGCCAGCAGTGGCGGACTGGGGGTCTATGCT. Its translation: CASSGGLGVYA. The entire CDR3 protein reads CASSGGLGVYAEQFF. The chain is built from TRBV13-1 and TRBJ2-1, with 10 bases matching TRBD2. The read halts 4 residues ahead of the CDR3 end, with the missing end drawn from the germline J gene. J was trimmed by 3 bases and V by 3 bases; bases with no gene match: 3. Germline V gene sequence: CDR1 NSHNY, CDR2 SYGAGN. CDR3 length equals 15 residues.

This clone has more than one count but fewer than ten. Gene names and germline match the mouse. Different DNA sequences within this sample yield the same CDR3. The CDR3 sequence: CAWSPGLGEDTQYF. The CDR3 DNA, read in part, is TGTGCCTGGAGCCCCGGACTGGGGGAAGAC. The chain carries TRBV31 and TRBJ2-5; TRBD2 aligns across 10 bases. The read is 4 residues too short to cover the CDR3 end, so that end is filled in from the germline J gene. The CDR3 is 14 residues long. CDR1 is GKSSPN and CDR2 is SITVG in the germline V gene. Complete variable domain (other parts from reference TRBV31 and TRBJ2-5): AQTIHQWPVAEIKAVGSPLSLGCTIKGKSSPNLYWYWQATGGTLQQLFYSITVGQVESVVQLNLSASRPKDDQFILSTEKLLLSHSGFYLCAWSPGLGEDTQYFGPGTRLLVL.

This clone was counted between two and nine times. Gene names are the mouse ones. The DNA ends 4 residues before the CDR3 does, and the rest of the CDR3 is filled in from the germline J gene. This specimen includes other DNA sequences encoding the same CDR3. The J gene is TRBJ2-3, the V gene TRBV13-1; TRBD1 might be the D (6 bases). The CDR3 has 14 amino acids. Germline loops: CDR1 NSHNY, CDR2 SYGAGN. The V gene lost 0 bases and the J gene lost 2 bases, with 7 bases spanning the gap. The CDR3 protein is CASSDAGVAETLYF. The part of the CDR3 DNA that was read is TGTGCCAGCAGTGATGCAGGGGTTGCAGAA.

This clone was counted only a few times. All gene names here are mouse names. The CDR3 end is not reached by the read, which stops 4 residues before it; the germline J gene fills it in. V gene TRBV1 combines with J gene TRBJ2-5; a possible D gene is TRBD1 (5 bases). Germline V gene data show CDR1 as NSQYPW and CDR2 as LRSPGD (reference sequence). With 4 bases removed from V and 0 bases from J, the gap between germline ends came to 8 bases. CDR3 size: 14 residues. The CDR3 DNA, read in part, is TGCACCTGCAGTGTCGACAGAAACCAAGAC. Amino acid sequence: CTCSVDRNQD. The full-length CDR3 reads as CTCSVDRNQDTQYF.